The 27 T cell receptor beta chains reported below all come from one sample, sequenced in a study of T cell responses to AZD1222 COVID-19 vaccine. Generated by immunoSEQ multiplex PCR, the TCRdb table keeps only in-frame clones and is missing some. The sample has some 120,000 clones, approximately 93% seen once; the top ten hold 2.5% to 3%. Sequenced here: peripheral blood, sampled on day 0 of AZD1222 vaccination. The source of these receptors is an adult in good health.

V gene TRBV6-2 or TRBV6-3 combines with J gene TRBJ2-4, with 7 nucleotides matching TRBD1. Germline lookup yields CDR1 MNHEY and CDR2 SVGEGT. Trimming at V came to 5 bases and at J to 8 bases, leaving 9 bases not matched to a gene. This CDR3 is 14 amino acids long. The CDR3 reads CASSGTALIDIQYF. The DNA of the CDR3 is TGTGCCAGCAGTGGGACAGCCCTAATAGACATTCAGTACTTC.

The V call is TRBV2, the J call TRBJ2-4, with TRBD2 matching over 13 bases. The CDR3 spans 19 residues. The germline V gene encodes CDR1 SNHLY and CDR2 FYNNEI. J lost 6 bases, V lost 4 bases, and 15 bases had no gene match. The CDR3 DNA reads TGTGCCAGCAGTGGTCGACAGGGGACTAGCGGGATGGGAGGAAACATTCAGTACTTC. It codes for CASSGRQGTSGMGGNIQYF.

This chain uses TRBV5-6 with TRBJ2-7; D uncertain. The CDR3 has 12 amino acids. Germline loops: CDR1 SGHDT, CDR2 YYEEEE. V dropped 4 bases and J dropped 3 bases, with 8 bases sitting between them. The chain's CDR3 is CASSVADYEQYF. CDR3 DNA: TGTGCCAGCAGCGTTGCGGACTACGAGCAGTACTTC.

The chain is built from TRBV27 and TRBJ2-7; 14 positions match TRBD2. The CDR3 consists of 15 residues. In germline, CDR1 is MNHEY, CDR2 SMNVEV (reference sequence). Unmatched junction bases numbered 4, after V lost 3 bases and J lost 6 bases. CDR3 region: CASSFRGLAGGEQYF. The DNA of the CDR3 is TGTGCCAGCAGTTTCCGAGGACTAGCGGGAGGCGAGCAGTACTTC.

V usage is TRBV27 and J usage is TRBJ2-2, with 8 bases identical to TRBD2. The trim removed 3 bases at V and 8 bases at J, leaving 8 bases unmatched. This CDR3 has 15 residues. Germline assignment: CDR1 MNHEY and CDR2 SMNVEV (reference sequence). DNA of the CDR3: TGTGCCAGCAGTTTGAGCGGGAGAGGCGGAGGGGAGCTGTTTTTT. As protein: CASSLSGRGGGELFF.

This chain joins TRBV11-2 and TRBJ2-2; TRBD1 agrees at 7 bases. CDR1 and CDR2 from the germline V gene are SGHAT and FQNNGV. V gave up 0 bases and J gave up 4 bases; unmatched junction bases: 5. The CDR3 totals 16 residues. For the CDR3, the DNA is TGTGCCAGCAGCTTAGATAGGGGACAGCTCACCGGGGAGCTGTTTTTT. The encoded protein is CASSLDRGQLTGELFF.

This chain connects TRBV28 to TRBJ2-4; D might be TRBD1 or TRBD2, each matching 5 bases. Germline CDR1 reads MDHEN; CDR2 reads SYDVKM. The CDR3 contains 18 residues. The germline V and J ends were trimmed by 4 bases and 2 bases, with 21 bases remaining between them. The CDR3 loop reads CASSSARRESSTKNIQYF. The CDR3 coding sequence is TGTGCCAGCAGTTCAGCCCGCAGGGAGAGTAGCACCAAAAACATTCAGTACTTC. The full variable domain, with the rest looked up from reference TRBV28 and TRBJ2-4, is DVKVTQSSRYLVKRTGEKVFLECVQDMDHENMFWYRQDPGLGLRLIYFSYDVKMKEKGDIPEGYSVSREKKERFSLILESASTNQTSMYLCASSSARRESSTKNIQYFGAGTRLSVL.

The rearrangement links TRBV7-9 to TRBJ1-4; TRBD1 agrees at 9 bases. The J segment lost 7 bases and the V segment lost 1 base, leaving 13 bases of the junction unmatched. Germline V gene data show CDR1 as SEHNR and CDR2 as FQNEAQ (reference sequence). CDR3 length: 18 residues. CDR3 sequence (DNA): TGTGCCAGCAGCTTAGGAATTGTAGGGGGACAGGGCTCTGAAAAACTGTTTTTT. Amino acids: CASSLGIVGGQGSEKLFF.

The DNA of the CDR3 is TGTGCCAGTATCGCGGGGGTTGGTGGCAATCAGCCCCAGCATTTT. Protein product: CASIAGVGGNQPQHF. The chain uses TRBV19 and TRBJ1-5, with D possibly matching TRBD1 (5 bases). The CDR3 sequence is 15 residues long. The germline gives CDR1 LNHDA, CDR2 SQIVND (reference sequence). The germline V and J ends were trimmed by 7 bases and 2 bases, with 15 bases remaining between them.

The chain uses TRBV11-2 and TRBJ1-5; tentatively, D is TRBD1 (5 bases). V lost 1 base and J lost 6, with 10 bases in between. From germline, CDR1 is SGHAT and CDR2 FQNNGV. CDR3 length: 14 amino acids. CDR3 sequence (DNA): TGTGCCAGCAGCTTAGTGGCAGGGCCTCAGCCCCAGCATTTT. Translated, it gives CASSLVAGPQPQHF.

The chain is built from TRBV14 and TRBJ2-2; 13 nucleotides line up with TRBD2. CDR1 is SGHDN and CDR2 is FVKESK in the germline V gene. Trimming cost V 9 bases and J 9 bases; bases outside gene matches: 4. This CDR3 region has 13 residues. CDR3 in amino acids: CASWTSGRRELFF. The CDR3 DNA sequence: TGTGCCAGTTGGACTAGCGGGAGAAGGGAGCTGTTTTTT.

The CDR3, as DNA: TGTGCCAGCAGCTTAGTCGGACGGGAAACAGGGTTAGAGCAGTTCTTC. Protein: CASSLVGRETGLEQFF. The gene calls are TRBV7-9 and TRBJ2-1, with a weak D call TRBD1 (6 bases). Germline V gives CDR1 SEHNR, CDR2 FQNEAQ (reference sequence). V dropped 1 base and J dropped 10 bases, with 20 bases sitting between them. The CDR3 length is 16 residues.

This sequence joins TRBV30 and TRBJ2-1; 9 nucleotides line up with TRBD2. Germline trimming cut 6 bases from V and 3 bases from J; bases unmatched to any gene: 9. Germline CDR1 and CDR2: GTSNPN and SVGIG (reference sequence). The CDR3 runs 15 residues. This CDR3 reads CACHSGTSSYNEQFF. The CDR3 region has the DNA TGTGCCTGTCATTCAGGGACTAGCAGCTACAATGAGCAGTTCTTC.

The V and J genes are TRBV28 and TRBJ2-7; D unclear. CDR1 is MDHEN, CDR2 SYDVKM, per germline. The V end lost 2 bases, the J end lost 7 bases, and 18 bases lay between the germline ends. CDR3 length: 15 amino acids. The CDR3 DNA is TGTGCCAGCAGTTTAAGGACGGCCGGACGGTGGGAGCAGTACTTC. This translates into CASSLRTAGRWEQYF.

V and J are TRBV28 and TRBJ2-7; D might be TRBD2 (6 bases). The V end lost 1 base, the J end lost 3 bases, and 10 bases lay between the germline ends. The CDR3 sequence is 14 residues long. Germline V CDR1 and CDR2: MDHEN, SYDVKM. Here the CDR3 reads CASSLSGSGYEQYF. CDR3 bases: TGTGCCAGCAGTTTATCCGGGAGTGGCTACGAGCAGTACTTC. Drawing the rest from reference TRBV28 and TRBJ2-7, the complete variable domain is DVKVTQSSRYLVKRTGEKVFLECVQDMDHENMFWYRQDPGLGLRLIYFSYDVKMKEKGDIPEGYSVSREKKERFSLILESASTNQTSMYLCASSLSGSGYEQYFGPGTRLTVT.

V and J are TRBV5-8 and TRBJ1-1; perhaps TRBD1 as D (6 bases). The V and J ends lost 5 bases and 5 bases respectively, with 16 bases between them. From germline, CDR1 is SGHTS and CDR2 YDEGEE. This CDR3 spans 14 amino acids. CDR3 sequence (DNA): TGTGCCAGCAGTACTACAGGGAGGTGGACTGAAGCTTTCTTT. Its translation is CASSTTGRWTEAFF.

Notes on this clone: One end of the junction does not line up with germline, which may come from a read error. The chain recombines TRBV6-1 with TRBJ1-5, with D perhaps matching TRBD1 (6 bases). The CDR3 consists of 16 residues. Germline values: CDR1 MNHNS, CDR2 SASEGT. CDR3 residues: CASSEGGGAGNQPQHF. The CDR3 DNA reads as TGTGCCAGCAGCGAAGGGGGAGGGGCGGGCAATCAGCCCCAGCATTTT.

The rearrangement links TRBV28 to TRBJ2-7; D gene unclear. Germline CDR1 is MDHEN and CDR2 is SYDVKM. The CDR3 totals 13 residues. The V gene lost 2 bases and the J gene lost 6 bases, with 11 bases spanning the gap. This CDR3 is CASSLAVLSEQYF. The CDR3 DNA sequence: TGTGCCAGCAGTTTAGCTGTCCTCTCCGAGCAGTACTTC. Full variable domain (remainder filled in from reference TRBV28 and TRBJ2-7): DVKVTQSSRYLVKRTGEKVFLECVQDMDHENMFWYRQDPGLGLRLIYFSYDVKMKEKGDIPEGYSVSREKKERFSLILESASTNQTSMYLCASSLAVLSEQYFGPGTRLTVT.

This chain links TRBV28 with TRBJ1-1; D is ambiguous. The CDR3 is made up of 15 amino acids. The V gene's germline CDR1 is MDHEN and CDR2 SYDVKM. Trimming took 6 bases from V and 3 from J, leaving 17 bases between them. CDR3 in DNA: TGTGCCAGCAGCACATCAACTGACCTTTACACTGAAGCTTTCTTT. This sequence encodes CASSTSTDLYTEAFF.

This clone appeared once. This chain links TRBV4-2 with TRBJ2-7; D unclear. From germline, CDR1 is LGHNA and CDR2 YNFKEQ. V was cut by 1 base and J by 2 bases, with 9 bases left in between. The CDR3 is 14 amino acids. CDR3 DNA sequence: TGTGCCAGCAGCCAAGTTCCCGAAACCTACGAGCAGTACTTC. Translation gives CASSQVPETYEQYF.

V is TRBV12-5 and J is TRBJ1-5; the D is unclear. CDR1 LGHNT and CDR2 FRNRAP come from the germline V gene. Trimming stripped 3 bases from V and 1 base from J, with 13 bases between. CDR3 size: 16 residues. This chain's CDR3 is CASGFEVFGSNQPQHF. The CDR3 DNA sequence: TGTGCTAGTGGTTTCGAAGTGTTCGGGAGCAATCAGCCCCAGCATTTT. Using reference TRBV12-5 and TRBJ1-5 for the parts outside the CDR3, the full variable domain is DARVTQTPRHKVTEMGQEVTMRCQPILGHNTVFWYRQTMMQGLELLAYFRNRAPLDDSGMPKDRFSAEMPDATLATLKIQPSEPRDSAVYFCASGFEVFGSNQPQHFGDGTRLSIL.

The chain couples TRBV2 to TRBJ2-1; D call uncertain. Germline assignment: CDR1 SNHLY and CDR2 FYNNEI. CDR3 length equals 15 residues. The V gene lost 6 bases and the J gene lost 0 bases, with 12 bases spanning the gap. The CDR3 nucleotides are TGTGCCAGCAGAGGTCAACTCACCTCCTACAATGAGCAGTTCTTC. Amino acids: CASRGQLTSYNEQFF. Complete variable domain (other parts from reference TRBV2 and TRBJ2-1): EPEVTQTPSHQVTQMGQEVILRCVPISNHLYFYWYRQILGQKVEFLVSFYNNEISEKSEIFDDQFSVERPDGSNFTLKIRSTKLEDSAMYFCASRGQLTSYNEQFFGPGTRLTVL.

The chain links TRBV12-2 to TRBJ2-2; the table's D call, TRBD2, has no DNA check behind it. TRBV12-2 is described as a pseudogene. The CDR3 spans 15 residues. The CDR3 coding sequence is TGTGCAAGTCGCTTAGCGCGCGGGGTTCCCGGGGAGCTGTTTTTT. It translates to CASRLARGVPGELFF.

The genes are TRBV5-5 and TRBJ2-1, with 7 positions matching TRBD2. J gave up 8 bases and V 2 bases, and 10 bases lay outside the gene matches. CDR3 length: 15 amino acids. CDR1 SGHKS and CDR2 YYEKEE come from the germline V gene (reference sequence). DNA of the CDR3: TGTGCCAGCAGCTTACAAGGGAGGGCCGTCGATGAGCAGTTCTTC. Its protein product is CASSLQGRAVDEQFF. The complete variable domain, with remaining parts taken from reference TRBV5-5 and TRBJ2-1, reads DAGVTQSPTHLIKTRGQQVTLRCSPISGHKSVSWYQQVLGQGPQFIFQYYEKEERGRGNFPDRFSARQFPNYSSELNVNALLLGDSALYLCASSLQGRAVDEQFFGPGTRLTVL.

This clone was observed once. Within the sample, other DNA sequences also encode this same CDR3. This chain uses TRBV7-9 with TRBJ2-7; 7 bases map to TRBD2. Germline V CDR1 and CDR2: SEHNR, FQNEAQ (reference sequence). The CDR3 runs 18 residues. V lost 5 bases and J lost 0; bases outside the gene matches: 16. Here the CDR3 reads CASSQRLAGELGSYEQYF. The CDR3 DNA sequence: TGTGCCAGCAGCCAAAGACTGGCGGGAGAATTGGGCTCCTACGAGCAGTACTTC.

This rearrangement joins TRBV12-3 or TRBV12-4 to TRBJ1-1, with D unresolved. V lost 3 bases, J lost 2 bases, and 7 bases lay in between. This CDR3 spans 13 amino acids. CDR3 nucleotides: TGTGCCAGCAGTTTGAGAGTAAACACTGAAGCTTTCTTT. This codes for CASSLRVNTEAFF.

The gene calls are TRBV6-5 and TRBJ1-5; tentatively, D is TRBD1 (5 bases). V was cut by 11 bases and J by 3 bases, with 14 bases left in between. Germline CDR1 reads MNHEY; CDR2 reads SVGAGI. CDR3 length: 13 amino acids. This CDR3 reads CAGGERPNQPQHF. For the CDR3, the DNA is TGTGCCGGGGGAGAACGGCCCAATCAGCCCCAGCATTTT.